The 16 T cell receptor beta chains presented below share a single source sample, sequenced in a study of monozygotic twins with inflammatory bowel disease. From the 5' RACE reads, TCRdb lists one entry per CDR3 protein and no DNA. The sample totals around 230,000 distinct CDR3 sequences. Sequenced material: blood. The receptors were sampled from a human donor with ulcerative colitis or Crohn's disease, or a healthy co-twin of an affected twin (not recorded which).

The chain is built from TRBV2 and TRBJ2-5; the TCRdb D gene call, TRBD2, has no DNA to confirm it. CDR1 is SNHLY, CDR2 FYNNEI, per germline. The CDR3 is 15 residues long. The CDR3 spells CASTPRLAGQETQYF.

The chain couples TRBV5-1 to TRBJ1-1; as DNA is missing, the TRBD1 call by TCRdb cannot be tested. Germline V gene lookup returns CDR1 SGHRS and CDR2 YFSETQ. The CDR3 length is 16 residues. CDR3 sequence: CASSPGSTGGRTEAFF.

The rearrangement joins TRBV2 to TRBJ2-5; TCRdb selects TRBD1, and the lack of DNA leaves this call unchecked. The CDR3 is 17 residues long. Germline CDR1 reads SNHLY; CDR2 reads FYNNEI. CDR3 sequence reads: CASSVSKGRPYQETQYF. The full variable domain, in which reference TRBV2 and TRBJ2-5 provide the parts outside the CDR3, is EPEVTQTPSHQVTQMGQEVILRCVPISNHLYFYWYRQILGQKVEFLVSFYNNEISEKSEIFDDQFSVERPDGSNFTLKIRSTKLEDSAMYFCASSVSKGRPYQETQYFGPGTRLLVL.

CDR3 loop: CASSGRGSSYNEQFF. The chain has TRBV7-9 and TRBJ2-1. The germline gives CDR1 SEHNR, CDR2 FQNEAQ (reference sequence). The CDR3 length is 15 residues.

The V gene is TRBV6-5, the J gene TRBJ2-1; with no DNA, the TCRdb D assignment of TRBD1 cannot be verified. The CDR3 contains 16 residues. Germline V CDR1 and CDR2: MNHEY, SVGAGI. The CDR3 reads CASSYSLGGLFNEQFF.

V gene TRBV5-5 combines with J gene TRBJ1-5; TCRdb calls TRBD1, which cannot be checked without DNA. This CDR3 is 15 amino acids long. Germline V CDR1 and CDR2: SGHKS, YYEKEE (reference sequence). Here the CDR3 reads CASSYRDRGNQPQHF.

The chain links TRBV7-9 to TRBJ2-3; TCRdb indicates TRBD1, and absent DNA this call remains unverified. The germline V gene encodes CDR1 SEHNR and CDR2 FQNEAQ (reference sequence). CDR3 length: 14 residues. CDR3 loop: CASSLWGQPDTQYF. The variable domain in full, with the rest retrieved from reference TRBV7-9 and TRBJ2-3, is DTGVSQNPRHKITKRGQNVTFRCDPISEHNRLYWYRQTLGQGPEFLTYFQNEAQLEKSRLLSDRFSAERPKGSFSTLEIQRTEQGDSAMYLCASSLWGQPDTQYFGPGTRLTVL.

The chain links TRBV19 to TRBJ1-1. CDR1 is LNHDA and CDR2 is SQIVND in the germline V gene (reference sequence). The CDR3 covers 12 residues. The CDR3 loop is CASSPQTNSAFF.

The chain combines TRBV7-2 with TRBJ1-6. Germline V lookup: CDR1 SGHTA, CDR2 FQGNSA. CDR3 length: 14 amino acids. CDR3 sequence reads: CASSLAAGVTPLHF.

The V call is TRBV10-1, the J call TRBJ2-7; TCRdb calls TRBD1, which cannot be checked without DNA. Germline V CDR1 and CDR2: WNHNN, SYGVQD (reference sequence). This CDR3 is 17 amino acids long. CDR3 sequence reads: CASSESGPGRGTYEQYF.

The chain is built from TRBV9 and TRBJ1-2; TCRdb picks TRBD1, but there is no DNA to check that call. The CDR3 is made up of 12 amino acids. Germline CDR1 is SGDLS and CDR2 is YYNGEE. This CDR3 is CASRAVSGQVPF. Combining the CDR3 with reference TRBV9 and TRBJ1-2 gives the whole variable domain DSGVTQTPKHLITATGQRVTLRCSPRSGDLSVYWYQQSLDQGLQFLIQYYNGEERAKGNILERFSAQQFPDLHSELNLSSLELGDSALYFCASRAVSGQVPFGSGTRLTVV.

The rearrangement joins TRBV12-3 or TRBV12-4 to TRBJ2-5. This CDR3 contains 11 residues. This CDR3 reads CASSFGQAPYF.

The chain employs TRBV20-1 and TRBJ2-7. From germline, CDR1 is DFQATT and CDR2 SNEGSKA (reference sequence). The CDR3 runs 13 residues. The CDR3 loop reads CSAQSDVSYEQYF.

The chain is built from TRBV10-3 and TRBJ2-7; no DNA is available, so the TRBD1 call from TCRdb remains unchecked. CDR1 and CDR2 from the germline V gene are ENHRY and SYGVKD. The CDR3 extends over 14 amino acids. CDR3: CAISEQQGSNEQYF.

The rearrangement uses TRBV3-1 and TRBJ1-2; the TCRdb call, TRBD1, lacks DNA for checking. This CDR3 is 13 amino acids long. CDR1 LGHDT and CDR2 YNNKEL come from the germline V gene (reference sequence). This chain's CDR3 is CASSPRTAYGYTF.

The J gene is TRBJ2-7, the V gene TRBV13; TCRdb lists TRBD1, though no DNA is available to test this call. CDR3 length equals 14 residues. The germline V gene encodes CDR1 PRHDT and CDR2 FYEKMQ (reference sequence). The chain's CDR3 is CASSLFQGANEQYF.